The subject of this entry is one TCR beta chain. This clonotype was seen repeatedly, ten times or more. Its target antigen remains unknown. No clone much larger than this one lies a single base away; base qualities are absent. Ficoll-Paque density gradient centrifugation was the method used to isolate PBMCs. The source of the sample is a study of T-cell memory formation after mild COVID-19 (dated by TCRdb to the early 2020s). Background for the entire study: TCR sequence clusters from the two donors were largely donor specific. In two donors, T-cell clones that expanded and contracted after mild COVID-19 were tracked by sequencing TCRalpha and TCRbeta repertoires over time. The cohort comprised two young, previously healthy adult volunteers, one female and one male. Overall study results and their limits: Some responding clones were found in pre-infection memory, which suggests that pre-existing cross-reactive memory T cells took part in the SARS-CoV-2 response. Only a couple of mild cases were covered in the study, and larger cohorts including severe cases with pre-infection samples were considered necessary. Balanced CD4/CD8 phenotypes were observed for clones contracting from day 15 to 85, whereas a bias towards CD4+ was observed for a second wave of clones expanding from day 15 to 37. SARS-CoV-2 specificity of the second-wave clones peaking on day 37 was not confirmed. Contracting CD4+ clones appeared mostly in the CM and EM memory subsets, whereas CD8+ clones were enriched in EMRA.

Instrument used: Illumina NovaSeq 6000. Using 5'RACE with constant-segment primers, TCRalpha and TCRbeta cDNA libraries were constructed, with sample barcodes and unique molecular identifiers added in the process. RNA was extracted from every sample with Trizol reagent. Amplification of the libraries took two PCR steps, and the second step added a second sample barcode plus Illumina TruSeq adapters. Sequencing of the libraries was done on an Illumina NovaSeq, producing 2 x 150 bp paired-end reads. From the authors' description of their analysis: Demultiplexing of reads and collapsing into UMI-guided consensus sequences were performed with migec v1.2.7. Using mixcr v2.1.11, UMI consensuses were aligned to TRA and TRB V and J templates and then assembled into clonotypes. Clonotypes were classified as expanded or contracted when called significant by both edgeR and NoisET, with noise models trained on biological replicates. edgeR calls used a false discovery rate-adjusted p below 0.01 and a log2 fold-change threshold of 1. As an exploratory analysis of dynamics, max-normalized trajectories of the 1000 most abundant clonotypes were examined by PCA with hierarchical clustering. Separately sequenced CD4+ and CD8+ repertoires were used to assign a CD4 or CD8 phenotype to each responding clone. In TCRdb, the public reads were trimmed at Q25 with fastp and aligned with MiXCR, with productive beta chains retained. Every distinct CDR3 protein forms one entry, paired with its most common genes and DNA. Clone size and V and J calls follow TCRdb, not the original study. In all, the sample holds roughly 110,000 distinct CDR3 sequences, and approximately 15% of those were seen once. Jointly, the top ten make up 30% to 45% of the sample.

Trimming removed 0 bases from V and 4 bases from J, leaving 10 bases between the germline ends. Via the germline V gene (reference sequence), CDR1 is LGHDT and CDR2 YNNKEL. The CDR3 holds 16 amino acids from the cysteine to the phenylalanine. The sequence is cut down to CDR3 DNA, 48 bases in frame from base 1. The receptor chain draws on TRBV3-1 and TRBJ1-6, with the D gene call left open. The receptor was isolated from a man in his late teens or twenties who had mild COVID-19 (a few samples of this study predate the infection). The sample titles of this study are shuffled in the database, so cell type and time point are left out; the donor was told from shared clones. The sequenced sample was PBMCs or a T cell subset sorted from them (not recorded which). The CDR3 sequence is CASSQEGGTYNSPLHF. The nucleotide sequence is TGTGCCAGCAGCCAAGAAGGTGGCACTTATAATTCACCCCTCCACTTT.